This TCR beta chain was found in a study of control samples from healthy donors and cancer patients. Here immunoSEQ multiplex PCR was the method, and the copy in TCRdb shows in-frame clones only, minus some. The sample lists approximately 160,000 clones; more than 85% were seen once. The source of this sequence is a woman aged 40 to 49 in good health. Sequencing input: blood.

The CDR3 nucleotides are TGTGCCAGCAGCCAGGTGACAGGAGGAAATGAAAAACTGTTTTTT. Residues: CASSQVTGGNEKLFF. V usage is TRBV3-1 (or the pseudogene TRBV3-2) and J usage is TRBJ1-4, with D possibly being TRBD1 (6 bases). This CDR3 is 15 amino acids long. Germline CDR1 LGHDT, CDR2 YNNKEL (reference sequence). Between the trimmed V and J ends, which lost 3 bases and 5 bases, there was a span of 13 bases.